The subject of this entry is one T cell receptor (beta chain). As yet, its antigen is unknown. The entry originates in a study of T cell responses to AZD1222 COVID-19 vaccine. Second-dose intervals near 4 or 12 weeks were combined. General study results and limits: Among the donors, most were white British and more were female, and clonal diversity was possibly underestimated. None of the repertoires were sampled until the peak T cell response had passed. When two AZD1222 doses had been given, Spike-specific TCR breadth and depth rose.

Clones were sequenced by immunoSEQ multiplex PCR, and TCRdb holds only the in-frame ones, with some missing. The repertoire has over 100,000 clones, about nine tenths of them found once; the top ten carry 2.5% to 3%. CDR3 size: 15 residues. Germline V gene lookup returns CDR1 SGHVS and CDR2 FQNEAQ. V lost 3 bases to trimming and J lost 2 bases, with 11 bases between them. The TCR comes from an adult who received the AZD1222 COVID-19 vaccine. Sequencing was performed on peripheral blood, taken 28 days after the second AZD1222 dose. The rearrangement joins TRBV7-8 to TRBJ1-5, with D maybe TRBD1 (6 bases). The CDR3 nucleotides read TGTGCCAGCAGCTTGGCTGGGGGCGGCAATCAGCCCCAGCATTTT. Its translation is CASSLAGGGNQPQHF.